This T cell receptor (beta chain) is drawn from a study of cytomegalovirus exposure and HLA in healthy donors. Study observations and caveats: Testing in vitro showed a few CMV-associated chains specific for CMV antigens.

Concerning this clone: Its antigen is unidentified.

The PCR had 60 Vbeta and 13 Jbeta primers. Clones were sequenced by immunoSEQ multiplex PCR, and TCRdb holds only the in-frame ones, with some missing. Counted here are hundreds of thousands of clones, approximately 80% occurring once; the ten biggest clones make up about 0.58%. Germline loops: CDR1 SGDLS, CDR2 YYNGEE. Trimming took off 4 bases at V and 3 bases at J, with 19 bases between the two ends. The CDR3 spans 16 residues. This receptor was taken from a woman aged 40 to 55 in good health and CMV-seronegative. The specimen sequenced was PBMCs. The chain couples TRBV9 to TRBJ2-5, with D tentatively TRBD1 (6 bases). The CDR3 loop reads CASSPLGVRGKETQYF. The CDR3 region has the DNA TGTGCCAGCAGCCCTCTAGGGGTGAGGGGGAAAGAGACCCAGTACTTC. The full variable domain, in which reference TRBV9 and TRBJ2-5 provide the parts outside the CDR3, is DSGVTQTPKHLITATGQRVTLRCSPRSGDLSVYWYQQSLDQGLQFLIQYYNGEERAKGNILERFSAQQFPDLHSELNLSSLELGDSALYFCASSPLGVRGKETQYFGPGTRLLVL.